One and the same sample provided the 5 T cell receptor beta chains below, sequenced in a study of T-cell reconstitution after alpha-beta-depleted transplantation in children. As it was prepared, the TCRbeta library received unique molecular identifiers. One entry per CDR3 protein results from TCRdb running MiXCR on the PCR reads. Here the sample spans around 15,000 distinct CDR3 sequences, over 5% being singletons. This specimen consisted of PBMCs, obtained before TCRalphabeta/CD19-depleted stem cell transplant. Receptors were obtained from a boy younger than 18 with acute lymphoblastic leukemia, due to receive a stem cell transplant.

There are many counts of this clonotype. The CDR3 here is CASASGTLNTEAFF. CDR3 nucleotide sequence: TGCGCCAGCGCTTCCGGGACACTGAACACTGAAGCTTTCTTT. The chain uses TRBV5-1 and TRBJ1-1; D is perhaps TRBD1 (6 bases). The CDR3 is 14 amino acids. Trimming took 7 bases from V and 0 from J, leaving 13 bases between them. The germline V gene has CDR1 SGHRS and CDR2 YFSETQ. Supplemented by reference TRBV5-1 and TRBJ1-1, the full variable domain reads KAGVTQTPRYLIKTRGQQVTLSCSPISGHRSVSWYQQTPGQGLQFLFEYFSETQRNKGNFPGRFSGRQFSNSRSEMNVSTLELGDSALYLCASASGTLNTEAFFGQGTRLTVV.

This clonotype has ten or more counts. The junction differs from germline at one of its ends, possibly a read error. The gene calls are TRBV28 and TRBJ2-2; possible D gene TRBD1, 6 bases. CDR3 size: 12 residues. From germline, CDR1 is MDHEN and CDR2 SYDVKM. The CDR3 DNA reads TGTGCCGGCAGGGGGAACACCGGGGAGCTGTTTTTT. Residues: CAGRGNTGELFF.

This sequence joins TRBV27 and TRBJ2-3, with 9 positions matching TRBD1. The CDR3 is 17 residues long. CDR1 and CDR2 (germline): MNHEY, SMNVEV (reference sequence). After removal of 3 bases from V and 5 bases from J, the junction contained 12 bases not matched to a gene. The CDR3 spells CASSLGRDRVRGDTQYF. CDR3 DNA sequence: TGTGCCAGCAGTTTGGGCCGGGACAGGGTAAGAGGAGATACGCAGTATTTT.

This clonotype was detected many times. The chain links TRBV28 to TRBJ1-1, with a possible D match to TRBD1 (5 bases). Germline CDR1 MDHEN, CDR2 SYDVKM. This CDR3 spans 12 amino acids. The V end was cut by 4 bases, the J end by 4 bases, with 7 bases between. The CDR3 sequence: CASSSGATEAFF. The CDR3 nucleotides read TGTGCCAGCAGTTCTGGGGCCACTGAAGCTTTCTTT.

At least ten counts were recorded for this clonotype. The V gene is TRBV11-2, the J gene TRBJ2-6; 7 nucleotides align to TRBD1. Germline V CDR1 and CDR2: SGHAT, FQNNGV. The V and J ends lost 3 bases and 2 bases, in that order; junction bases with no gene match: 7. The CDR3 has 17 amino acids. The CDR3 region has the DNA TGTGCCAGCAGCTTGATCTACAGGGGACCTGGGGCCAACGTCCTGACTTTC. Translating gives CASSLIYRGPGANVLTF.